This record covers a single T cell receptor beta chain. This sample stems from a study of blood T cell repertoires in COVID-19. The wider study: Acute and convalescent COVID-19 specimens originated in the United States, Italy and Spain. PBMCs, B-cell-depleted T cells, or T cells were the source of the cDNA or gDNA that made up the material.

Germline V lookup: CDR1 SEHNR, CDR2 FQNEAQ (reference sequence). This CDR3 has 14 amino acids. V lost 8 bases and J 2 bases, leaving 15 bases between the germline ends. Per the original data handling: Quantification of nucleated cells was approximated via reference gene primer amplification. The data were produced by immunoSEQ multiplex PCR, yet TCRdb's version contains in-frame clones alone and is incomplete. V and J calls and clone size are as listed in that table; D and trimming were resolved from the DNA. The sample lists 250,000 to 350,000 clones, about 85% occurring once. The sequenced material came from peripheral blood. The gene calls are TRBV7-9 and TRBJ1-1, with a weak D call TRBD1 (5 bases). The TCR originated in a man in his late teens or twenties with active or convalescent COVID-19. As DNA, the CDR3 is TGTGCCAGCGTAGGCGGGGGTTTTAACACTGAAGCTTTCTTT. Protein product: CASVGGGFNTEAFF.